In its sample, the clone carrying this T cell receptor (beta chain) was seen a few times. Its target is not known. The data were taken from a study of graft-versus-host responses after intestinal transplantation. General observations from the study: Researchers found GvH clones in recipient marrow, and some showed up first in ileum or blood.

The CDR3 has 14 amino acids. Germline assignment: CDR1 SGHRS and CDR2 YFSETQ. Trimming cost V 5 bases and J 2 bases; bases outside gene matches: 5. TCRdb's copy holds only in-frame clones and misses some; the assay was immunoSEQ multiplex PCR. The repertoire includes tens of thousands of clones, around 93% of them detected once, and roughly 0.4% sits in the top ten. The genes are TRBV5-1 and TRBJ2-7, with 9 bases aligning to TRBD2. The receptor was derived from a human donor who was the organ donor for an intestinal transplant. Source: unstimulated CD4+ T cells sorted from spleen or lymph node cells, taken before transplant. CDR3 sequence reads: CASRRLAGTYEQYF. Written as DNA, the CDR3 is TGCGCCAGCAGAAGGCTAGCGGGGACCTACGAGCAGTACTTC.